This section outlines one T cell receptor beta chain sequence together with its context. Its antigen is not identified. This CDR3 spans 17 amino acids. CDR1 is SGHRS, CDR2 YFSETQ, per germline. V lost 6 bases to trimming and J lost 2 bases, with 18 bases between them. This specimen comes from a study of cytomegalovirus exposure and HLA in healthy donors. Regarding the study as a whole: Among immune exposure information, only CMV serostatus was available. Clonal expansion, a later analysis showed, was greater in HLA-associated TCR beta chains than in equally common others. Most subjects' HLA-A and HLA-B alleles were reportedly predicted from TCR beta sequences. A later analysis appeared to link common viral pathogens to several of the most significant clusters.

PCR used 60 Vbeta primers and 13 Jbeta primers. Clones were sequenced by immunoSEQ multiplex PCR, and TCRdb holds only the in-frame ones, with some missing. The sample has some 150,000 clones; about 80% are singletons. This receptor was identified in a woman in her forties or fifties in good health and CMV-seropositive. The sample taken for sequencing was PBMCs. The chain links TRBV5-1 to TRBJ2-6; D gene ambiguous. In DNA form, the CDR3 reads TGCGCCAGCACCCCGACACTCCTCTTAGCTGGGGCCAACGTCCTGACTTTC. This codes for CASTPTLLLAGANVLTF. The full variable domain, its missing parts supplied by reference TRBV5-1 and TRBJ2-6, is KAGVTQTPRYLIKTRGQQVTLSCSPISGHRSVSWYQQTPGQGLQFLFEYFSETQRNKGNFPGRFSGRQFSNSRSEMNVSTLELGDSALYLCASTPTLLLAGANVLTFGAGSRLTVL.